Listed below are T cell receptor beta chains from one sample, sequenced in a study of blood T cell repertoires in COVID-19. Sequencing was performed with immunoSEQ multiplex PCR; in TCRdb, only in-frame clones are kept and a portion is missing. In the table there are some 100,000 clones, around nine tenths of which are singletons. Source material: peripheral blood. The receptors here all came from a middle-aged man with acute or convalescent COVID-19. Each CDR3 is given with its conserved first and last residue. The order of the fields is J gene, clone size, D gene, V gene, CDR3 DNA, CDR3 protein. D genes are given only for firm matches. Not all rows give a size; the values are once, few, many and, for expanded clones, a class.

TRBJ1-6 NA TRBD1 TRBV9 TGTGCCAGCAGCGTGGTGGGGACAGCTTCGACTATTTCACCCCTCCACTTT CASSVVGTASTISPLHF
TRBJ2-5 NA TRBD1 TRBV5-4 TGTGCCAGCAGCACGGGACAGGGGGCGAGGGAGACCCAGTACTTC CASSTGQGARETQYF
TRBJ1-2 NA TRBD1 TRBV4-1 TGCGCCAGCAGCCCCCGGGACAGGGGCATCGGCTACACCTTC CASSPRDRGIGYTF
TRBJ1-5 NA NA TRBV7-2 TGTGCCAGCAGCTTAGGGGGGGGCGGGAATCAGCCCCAGCATTTT CASSLGGGGNQPQHF
TRBJ1-1 NA TRBD1 TRBV12-3/TRBV12-4 TGTGCCAGCAGCCGGGACAGGGGGTTTGAAGCTTTCTTT CASSRDRGFEAFF
TRBJ1-6 NA TRBD1 TRBV18 TGTGCCAGCTCACGAGACAGGGGTAATTCACCCCTCCACTTT CASSRDRGNSPLHF
TRBJ1-3 NA NA TRBV5-1 TGCGCCAGCAGCTTGTCCGCGGGCGCAGCTGGAAACACCATATATTTT CASSLSAGAAGNTIYF
TRBJ1-4 NA NA TRBV18 TGTGCCAGCTCACCAGGGAGAAATGAAAAACTGTTTTTT CASSPGRNEKLFF
TRBJ2-1 NA TRBD2 TRBV2 TGTGCCAGCAGGGAGACCCCTGGACTAGCGGGGGAAAGCTCCTACAATGAGCAGTTCTTC CASRETPGLAGESSYNEQFF
TRBJ2-7 few TRBD2 TRBV5-1 TGCGCCAGCACCCTTGATGGTCTAGCGGGAGTCGAGCAGTACTTC CASTLDGLAGVEQYF
TRBJ2-1 NA TRBD2 TRBV5-1 TGCGCCAGCAGCTTGGGGGGGACTAGCGGGAGCTACAATGAGCAGTTCTTC CASSLGGTSGSYNEQFF
TRBJ2-7 once NA TRBV7-2 TGTGCCAGCAGCTTAATGGCTAGCTCCTACGAGCAGTACTTC CASSLMASSYEQYF
TRBJ1-2 NA TRBD1 TRBV5-1 TGCGCCAGCAGCTTGGGACAGGGGTATAACTATGGCTACACCTTC CASSLGQGYNYGYTF
TRBJ2-6 once TRBD1 TRBV10-3 TGTGCCATCAGCCAGGGGGCTGGGGCCAACGTCCTGACTTTC CAISQGAGANVLTF
TRBJ2-7 once NA TRBV5-1 TGCGCCAGCAGCTTTGCGAGTTTGGCCTACGAGCAGTACTTC CASSFASLAYEQYF
TRBJ1-1 NA TRBD1 TRBV7-2 TGTGCCAGCAGCTTAGCCAGGGGGCAAACTGAAGCTTTCTTT CASSLARGQTEAFF
TRBJ1-2 once NA TRBV30 TGTGCCTGGAGTGCCACACGAGGCTACACCTTC CAWSATRGYTF
TRBJ2-7 NA NA TRBV3-1/TRBV3-2 TGTGCCAGCAGTAACTCGATAAGGGGGGAGCAGTACTTC CASSNSIRGEQYF
TRBJ2-7 NA TRBD1 TRBV7-9 TGTGCCAGCAGCAAGGACAGGCGGCCCTCTAGCTCCTACGAGCAGTACTTC CASSKDRRPSSSYEQYF
TRBJ2-3 NA TRBD2 TRBV24-1 TGTGCCACCAGTGATTCCGGGACTAGCGGGCCCATAACGGATACGCAGTATTTT CATSDSGTSGPITDTQYF
TRBJ2-7 NA TRBD1 TRBV15 TGTGCCACCAGCAGAGGTCCGACAGGGGGAGAGTCCGAGCAGTACTTC CATSRGPTGGESEQYF
TRBJ2-1 NA TRBD2 TRBV24-1 TGTGCCACCAGTGAATTGGGACTAGCGGGAGACAATGAGCAGTTCTTC CATSELGLAGDNEQFF
TRBJ2-1 NA TRBD1 TRBV5-1 TGCGCCAGCAGTGCGGGACAGGGGGAGGGTGAGCAGTTCTTC CASSAGQGEGEQFF
TRBJ2-7 once NA TRBV5-1 TGCGCCAGCAGGTCAGACTCCTACGAGCAGTACTTC CASRSDSYEQYF
TRBJ1-6 NA NA TRBV3-1/TRBV3-2 TGTGCCAGCAGCCGCTCCACTACAGGGAGTTCACCCCTCCACTTT CASSRSTTGSSPLHF
TRBJ2-1 NA NA TRBV5-1 TGCGCCAGCAGCTCCCCGGTTGAGCAGTTCTTC CASSSPVEQFF
TRBJ1-1 NA NA TRBV2 TGTGCCAGCAGTGAGGGGGGACTTGAAGCTTTCTTT CASSEGGLEAFF